The 29 T cell receptor beta chains below were found in one sample sequenced in a study of blood T cell repertoires in COVID-19. Profiled with immunoSEQ multiplex PCR; TCRdb holds only in-frame clones, not every one. The sample includes tens of thousands of clones, approximately 81% seen only once; the top ten take around 2.5%. Input material: peripheral blood. These TCRs come from a man in his fifties with acute or convalescent COVID-19.

To note about this clone: At one end the junction does not follow the germline gene, possibly because of a read error. The gene calls are TRBV5-4 and TRBJ1-5; weak D call: TRBD1 (5 bases). Germline V gene sequence: CDR1 SGHNT, CDR2 YYREEE (reference sequence). This CDR3 comprises 16 residues. For the CDR3, the DNA is TGTGCCAGCAGTTTGGACCCGACAGATAGCAATCAGCCCCAGCATTTT. Its protein product is CASSLDPTDSNQPQHF.

The sample holds many counts of this clone. This rearrangement joins TRBV7-9 to TRBJ1-5; D remains ambiguous. The CDR3 contains 15 residues. The germline CDR1 and CDR2 sequences are SEHNR and FQNEAQ (reference sequence). V shed 6 bases and J shed 3 bases, with 15 bases lying between them. DNA for the CDR3: TGTGCCAGCAGACCCCGGGTTAAACTCAATCAGCCCCAGCATTTT. It translates to CASRPRVKLNQPQHF. Variable domain in full (rest from reference TRBV7-9 and TRBJ1-5): DTGVSQNPRHKITKRGQNVTFRCDPISEHNRLYWYRQTLGQGPEFLTYFQNEAQLEKSRLLSDRFSAERPKGSFSTLEIQRTEQGDSAMYLCASRPRVKLNQPQHFGDGTRLSIL.

The gene calls are TRBV5-1 and TRBJ2-2; D ambiguous. The CDR3 covers 16 residues. Trimming left V 0 bases short and J 2 bases short, with 11 bases between. From germline, CDR1 is SGHRS and CDR2 YFSETQ. The CDR3 region has the DNA TGCGCCAGCAGCTTGGGTTTGCGGATTAACACCGGGGAGCTGTTTTTT. This codes for CASSLGLRINTGELFF.

The rearrangement uses TRBV10-3 and TRBJ2-2; D is possibly TRBD2 (5 bases). The V gene lost 5 bases and the J gene lost 1 base, with 17 bases spanning the gap. Germline CDR1 and CDR2: ENHRY and SYGVKD. CDR3 length: 17 residues. CDR3 DNA sequence: TGTGCCATCAGTAGGACTCCAAACCTCGTGAACACCGGGGAGCTGTTTTTT. This encodes CAISRTPNLVNTGELFF.

This chain connects TRBV24-1 to TRBJ2-1; 10 bases agree with TRBD2. The length of the CDR3 is 21 residues. Germline V gene data show CDR1 as KGHDR and CDR2 as SFDVKD. V trimming: 3 bases; J trimming: 4 bases; junction bases outside the gene matches: 20. DNA of the CDR3: TGTGCCACCAGTGATCCATCGAGGGGAAGTGGAACTAGCGGGAAATACAATGAGCAGTTCTTC. Its translation: CATSDPSRGSGTSGKYNEQFF.

Details on this clone: This same CDR3 is encoded by further DNA sequences in the sample. The chain links TRBV6-5 to TRBJ1-3; no reliable D call. The V end lost 8 bases, the J end lost 0 bases, and 5 bases lay between the germline ends. CDR3 length equals 12 residues. CDR1 MNHEY and CDR2 SVGAGI come from the germline V gene. The CDR3, as DNA: TGTGCCAGCCATAGCTCTGGAAACACCATATATTTT. Residues: CASHSSGNTIYF.

On this clone: At the DNA level, this CDR3 is encoded by other sequences in the same sample as well. The chain is built from TRBV6-1 and TRBJ1-2, with D possibly TRBD1 on 5 matching bases. Trimming removed 1 base at V and 7 bases at J, with 7 bases between. The CDR3 runs 12 residues. Germline values: CDR1 MNHNS, CDR2 SASEGT. CDR3 region: CASSEGGVGYTF. Here the CDR3 DNA reads TGTGCCAGCAGTGAAGGGGGGGTTGGCTACACCTTC.

The chain combines TRBV5-4 with TRBJ2-3; D is uncertain. V was trimmed by 0 bases and J by 4 bases, leaving 9 bases between them. CDR1 is SGHNT and CDR2 is YYREEE in the germline V gene (reference sequence). The CDR3 runs to 14 residues. CDR3 amino acids: CASSLAVGSDTQYF. For the CDR3, the DNA is TGTGCCAGCAGCTTGGCCGTCGGGTCAGATACGCAGTATTTT. Together with reference TRBV5-4 and TRBJ2-3, the CDR3 gives the full variable domain: ETGVTQSPTHLIKTRGQQVTLRCSSQSGHNTVSWYQQALGQGPQFIFQYYREEENGRGNFPPRFSGLQFPNYSSELNVNALELDDSALYLCASSLAVGSDTQYFGPGTRLTVL.

This sequence joins TRBV25-1 and TRBJ2-3, with a weak D call TRBD2 (6 bases). The CDR3 runs to 15 residues. V was shortened by 6 bases and J by 5 bases, with 18 bases between the two germline ends. Germline V lookup: CDR1 MGHDK, CDR2 SYGVNS. The CDR3, as DNA: TGTGCCAGCAGGAGGGACCCGGGAGAAGTAGATACGCAGTATTTT. Protein sequence: CASRRDPGEVDTQYF.

In this sample, this clone turned up once. This chain joins TRBV9 and TRBJ2-5; 8 bases are shared with TRBD2. The junction had 14 bases not matched to a gene; V was cut back by 5 bases and J by 2 bases. Germline V gene lookup returns CDR1 SGDLS and CDR2 YYNGEE. The CDR3 is made up of 17 amino acids. The CDR3 here is CASSVGTGGIQQETQYF. CDR3 nucleotides: TGTGCCAGCAGTGTTGGCACGGGGGGGATCCAACAAGAGACCCAGTACTTC.

This rearrangement joins TRBV13 to TRBJ2-7; TRBD2 matches at 10 bases. Per the germline V gene, CDR1 is PRHDT and CDR2 is FYEKMQ (reference sequence). The CDR3 extends over 16 amino acids. The V and J ends lost 3 bases and 7 bases, in that order; junction bases with no gene match: 12. CDR3 in amino acids: CASSFKSGRAEGEQYF. In DNA, the CDR3 is TGTGCCAGCAGCTTTAAGAGCGGGAGGGCCGAGGGGGAGCAGTACTTC.

V usage is TRBV19 and J usage is TRBJ2-3; D possibly corresponds to TRBD2 (5 bases). CDR1 and CDR2 (germline): LNHDA, SQIVND (reference sequence). This CDR3 contains 14 residues. Trimming took off 3 bases at V and 2 bases at J, with 9 bases between the two ends. CDR3 residues: CASSIQADTDTQYF. CDR3 DNA sequence: TGTGCCAGTAGTATTCAAGCGGACACAGATACGCAGTATTTT. The whole variable domain, filled in from reference TRBV19 and TRBJ2-3, reads DGGITQSPKYLFRKEGQNVTLSCEQNLNHDAMYWYRQDPGQGLRLIYYSQIVNDFQKGDIAEGYSVSREKKESFPLTVTSAQKNPTAFYLCASSIQADTDTQYFGPGTRLTVL.

CDR3 residues: CASSSGTGVQPQHF. CDR3 coding DNA: TGTGCCAGCAGTTCAGGGACAGGGGTTCAGCCCCAGCATTTT. The genes are TRBV6-5 and TRBJ1-5; TRBD1 matches at 10 bases. Germline CDR1 and CDR2: MNHEY and SVGAGI. The CDR3 contains 14 residues. With 4 bases clipped from V and 6 bases from J, the junction kept 3 bases outside the gene matches.

The chain joins TRBV9 to TRBJ2-3, with TRBD2 matching over 10 bases. Germline loops: CDR1 SGDLS, CDR2 YYNGEE. V lost 0 bases, J lost 7 bases, and 5 bases stayed unmatched. The CDR3 sequence is 15 residues long. The CDR3 coding sequence is TGTGCCAGCAGCGTAGGTAGCGGGAGGTTTTATACGCAGTATTTT. Its protein product is CASSVGSGRFYTQYF.

V is TRBV3-1 (or the pseudogene TRBV3-2) and J is TRBJ1-1; TRBD1 agrees at 7 bases. With V trimmed by 0 bases and J by 11 bases, 9 bases remained unmatched. Germline V gives CDR1 LGHDT, CDR2 YNNKEL (reference sequence). This CDR3 region has 14 residues. DNA for the CDR3: TGTGCCAGCAGCCAAGATAAGCTTAAACAGGGGGCTTTCTTT. This encodes CASSQDKLKQGAFF.

The chain uses TRBV6-6 and TRBJ1-2, with a tentative D call TRBD1 (5 bases). Germline CDR1 reads MNHNY; CDR2 reads SVGAGI (reference sequence). This CDR3 region has 16 residues. V shed 7 bases and J shed 7 bases, with 25 bases lying between them. The CDR3 protein is CASTKVRSIRAPGYTF. CDR3 bases: TGTGCCAGCACCAAAGTGAGAAGTATCAGGGCCCCTGGCTACACCTTC.

There are a few counts of this clone. The chain joins TRBV28 to TRBJ2-1, with a possible D match to TRBD2 (7 bases). Germline V CDR1 and CDR2: MDHEN, SYDVKM. The V and J ends lost 5 bases and 4 bases respectively, with 18 bases between them. CDR3 length: 16 amino acids. CDR3 nucleotides: TGTGCCAGCAGTCCCGAGGGGGGGGCGGATTACAATGAGCAGTTCTTC. As protein: CASSPEGGADYNEQFF.

This clone counts as medium-sized. This chain uses TRBV7-7 with TRBJ2-5; 10 bases map to TRBD2. V lost 0 bases, J lost 1 base, and 17 bases stayed unmatched. The CDR3 is 21 amino acids. Per germline, CDR1 SSHAT and CDR2 FNYEAQ (reference sequence). As DNA, the CDR3 is TGTGCCAGCAGCTTAGCGAGGTATAGCGGGGGGACTACCCGCCCCCAAGAGACCCAGTACTTC. Protein sequence: CASSLARYSGGTTRPQETQYF. Combining the CDR3 with reference TRBV7-7 and TRBJ2-5 gives the whole variable domain GAGVSQSPRYKVTKRGQDVTLRCDPISSHATLYWYQQALGQGPEFLTYFNYEAQPDKSGLPSDRFSAERPEGSISTLTIQRTEQRDSAMYRCASSLARYSGGTTRPQETQYFGPGTRLLVL.

This chain uses TRBV5-1 with TRBJ2-7; 8 bases line up with TRBD2. Looked up from germline, CDR1 is SGHRS and CDR2 is YFSETQ. V was pared by 3 bases and J by 0 bases, with 5 bases of the junction left unmatched. The CDR3 runs 15 residues. The CDR3 DNA follows: TGCGCCAGCAGCTCTGTCAGCGGGAGCTCCTACGAGCAGTACTTC. It translates to CASSSVSGSSYEQYF.

The CDR3 reads CASSLVSDYGYTF. In nucleotides, the CDR3 is TGCGCCAGCAGCTTGGTTTCCGACTATGGCTACACCTTC. J is TRBJ1-2 and V is TRBV5-1; D not certain. V lost 0 bases, J lost 3 bases, and 6 bases lay in between. Germline V gives CDR1 SGHRS, CDR2 YFSETQ. This CDR3 is built from 13 residues.

This clone was detected once. This chain connects TRBV28 to TRBJ1-4; D may be TRBD1 (6 bases). V dropped 1 base and J dropped 7 bases, with 13 bases sitting between them. Germline CDR1 MDHEN, CDR2 SYDVKM. The length of the CDR3 is 15 residues. CDR3 bases: TGTGCCAGCAGTTTATCCGGGGGCGGGGGTGAAAAACTGTTTTTT. This encodes CASSLSGGGGEKLFF. Drawing the rest from reference TRBV28 and TRBJ1-4, the complete variable domain is DVKVTQSSRYLVKRTGEKVFLECVQDMDHENMFWYRQDPGLGLRLIYFSYDVKMKEKGDIPEGYSVSREKKERFSLILESASTNQTSMYLCASSLSGGGGEKLFFGSGTQLSVL.

This clone is a singleton in its sample. This chain joins TRBV5-6 and TRBJ2-7; TRBD2 matches 11 bases. The trim removed 0 bases at V and 0 bases at J, leaving 2 bases unmatched. This CDR3 contains 16 residues. Germline V gives CDR1 SGHDT, CDR2 YYEEEE. The CDR3 sequence: CASSLGGTSGSYEQYF. In DNA, the CDR3 is TGTGCCAGCAGCTTGGGGGGGACTAGCGGCTCCTACGAGCAGTACTTC.

Here the CDR3 DNA reads TGTGCCAGCAGCCAACAAACAGGGATCGGCAATCAGCCCCAGCATTTT. It is translated as CASSQQTGIGNQPQHF. The gene calls are TRBV3-1 (or the pseudogene TRBV3-2) and TRBJ1-5, with D maybe TRBD1 (6 bases). Germline assignment: CDR1 LGHDT and CDR2 YNNKEL (reference sequence). V was pared by 2 bases and J by 2 bases, with 13 bases between. The CDR3 loop spans 16 amino acids.

The V call is TRBV27, the J call TRBJ2-3, with 11 bases that match TRBD2. CDR3 size: 17 residues. Trimming removed 6 bases from V and 3 bases from J; junction bases left unmatched: 11. Germline V CDR1 and CDR2: MNHEY, SMNVEV (reference sequence). The CDR3 DNA reads as TGTGCCAGCAGCCGATACATTCCTAGCGGGAGGACAGATACGCAGTATTTT. This sequence encodes CASSRYIPSGRTDTQYF.

This clone was seen only a few times. The chain is built from TRBV10-3 and TRBJ1-2; TRBD1 aligns across 8 bases. With 5 bases clipped from V and 6 bases from J, the junction kept 14 bases outside the gene matches. The CDR3 loop spans 16 amino acids. Germline V gene lookup returns CDR1 ENHRY and CDR2 SYGVKD. CDR3 coding DNA: TGTGCCATCAGTCCTACATCGGACAGGGACTACAATGGCTACACCTTC. It encodes CAISPTSDRDYNGYTF.

V usage is TRBV5-1 and J usage is TRBJ2-7; 9 positions agree with TRBD1. The CDR3 covers 13 residues. Germline CDR1 is SGHRS and CDR2 is YFSETQ. V was clipped by 7 bases and J by 0 bases; unmatched bases: 2. CDR3 nucleotide sequence: TGCGCCAGCGGGACAGGGCCCTCCTACGAGCAGTACTTC. Amino acid sequence: CASGTGPSYEQYF. Complete variable domain (other parts from reference TRBV5-1 and TRBJ2-7): KAGVTQTPRYLIKTRGQQVTLSCSPISGHRSVSWYQQTPGQGLQFLFEYFSETQRNKGNFPGRFSGRQFSNSRSEMNVSTLELGDSALYLCASGTGPSYEQYFGPGTRLTVT.

This rearrangement joins TRBV29-1 to TRBJ1-1; TRBD1 aligns across 7 bases. V lost 7 bases to trimming and J lost 0 bases; unmatched junction nucleotides: 8. CDR1 is SQVTM and CDR2 is ANQGSEA in the germline V gene. The CDR3 runs 14 residues. The DNA of the CDR3 is TGCAGCGCGCCCAAGACAGGGCTGAACACTGAAGCTTTCTTT. Its translation: CSAPKTGLNTEAFF.

In this sample, this clone turned up a few times. The chain couples TRBV15 to TRBJ1-3; D remains ambiguous. The CDR3 is made up of 14 amino acids. V was pared by 11 bases and J by 1 base, with 15 bases between. Looked up from germline, CDR1 is LNHNV and CDR2 is YYDKDF (reference sequence). In DNA form, the CDR3 reads TGTGCCGTCGCAAGAGGGAATTCTGGAAACACCATATATTTT. Translation: CAVARGNSGNTIYF.

The chain is built from TRBV10-3 and TRBJ1-6; TRBD1 agrees at 10 bases. V gave up 4 bases and J gave up 5 bases; unmatched junction bases: 2. Germline values: CDR1 ENHRY, CDR2 SYGVKD. This CDR3 contains 15 residues. The CDR3 sequence is CAISAGTGDNSPLHF. CDR3 nucleotides: TGTGCCATCAGTGCCGGGACAGGGGATAATTCACCCCTCCACTTT.